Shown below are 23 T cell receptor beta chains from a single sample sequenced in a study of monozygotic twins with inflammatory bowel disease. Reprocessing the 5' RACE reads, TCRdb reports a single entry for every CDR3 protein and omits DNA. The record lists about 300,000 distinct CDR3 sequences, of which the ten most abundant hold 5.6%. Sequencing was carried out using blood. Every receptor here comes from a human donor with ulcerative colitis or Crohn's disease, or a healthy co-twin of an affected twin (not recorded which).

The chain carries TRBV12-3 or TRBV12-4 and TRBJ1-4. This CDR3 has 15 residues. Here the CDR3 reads CASSLNVGFYEKLFF.

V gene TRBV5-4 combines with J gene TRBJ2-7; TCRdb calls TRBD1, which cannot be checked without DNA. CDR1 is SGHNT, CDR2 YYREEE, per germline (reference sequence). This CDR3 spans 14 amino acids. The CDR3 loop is CASSLADRGREQYF.

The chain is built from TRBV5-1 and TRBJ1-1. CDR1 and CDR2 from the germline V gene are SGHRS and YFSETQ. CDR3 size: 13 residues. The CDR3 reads CASSFGQSTEAFF.

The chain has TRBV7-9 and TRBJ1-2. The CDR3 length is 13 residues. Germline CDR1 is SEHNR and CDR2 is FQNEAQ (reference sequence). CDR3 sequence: CASSLLGSDDYTF.

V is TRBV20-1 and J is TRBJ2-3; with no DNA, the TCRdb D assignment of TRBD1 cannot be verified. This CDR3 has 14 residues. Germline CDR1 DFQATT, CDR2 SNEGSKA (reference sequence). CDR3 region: CSAPRGGNTDTQYF.

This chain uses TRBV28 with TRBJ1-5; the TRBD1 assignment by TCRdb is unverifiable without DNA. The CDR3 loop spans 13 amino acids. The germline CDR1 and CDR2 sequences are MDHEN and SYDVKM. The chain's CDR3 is CASRVDRALPQHF.

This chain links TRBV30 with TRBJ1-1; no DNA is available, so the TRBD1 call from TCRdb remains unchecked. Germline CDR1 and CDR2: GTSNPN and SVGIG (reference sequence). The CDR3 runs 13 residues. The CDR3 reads CAWNGQVNTEAFF. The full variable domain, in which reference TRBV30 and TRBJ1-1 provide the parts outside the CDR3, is SQTIHQWPATLVQPVGSPLSLECTVEGTSNPNLYWYRQAAGRGLQLLFYSVGIGQISSEVPQNLSASRPQDRQFILSSKKLLLSDSGFYLCAWNGQVNTEAFFGQGTRLTVV.

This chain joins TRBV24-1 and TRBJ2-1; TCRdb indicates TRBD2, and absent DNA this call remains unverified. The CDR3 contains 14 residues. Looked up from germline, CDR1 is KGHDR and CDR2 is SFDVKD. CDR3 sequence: CATSDPPQYNEQFF.

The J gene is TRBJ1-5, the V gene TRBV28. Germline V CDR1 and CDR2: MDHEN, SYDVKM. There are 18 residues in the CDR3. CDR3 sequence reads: CASSLVAGRMTGSQPQHF.

The CDR3 loop is CASKVRGFYNEQFF. V usage is TRBV19 and J usage is TRBJ2-1; TCRdb's D call, TRBD1, is unchecked because there is no DNA. Germline assignment: CDR1 LNHDA and CDR2 SQIVND (reference sequence). This CDR3 is built from 14 residues. The complete variable domain, with remaining parts taken from reference TRBV19 and TRBJ2-1, reads DGGITQSPKYLFRKEGQNVTLSCEQNLNHDAMYWYRQDPGQGLRLIYYSQIVNDFQKGDIAEGYSVSREKKESFPLTVTSAQKNPTAFYLCASKVRGFYNEQFFGPGTRLTVL.

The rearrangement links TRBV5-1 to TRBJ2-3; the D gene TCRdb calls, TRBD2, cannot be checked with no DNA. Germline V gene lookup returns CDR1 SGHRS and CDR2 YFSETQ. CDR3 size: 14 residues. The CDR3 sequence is CASALAGSTDTQYF. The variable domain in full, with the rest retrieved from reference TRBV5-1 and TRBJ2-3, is KAGVTQTPRYLIKTRGQQVTLSCSPISGHRSVSWYQQTPGQGLQFLFEYFSETQRNKGNFPGRFSGRQFSNSRSEMNVSTLELGDSALYLCASALAGSTDTQYFGPGTRLTVL.

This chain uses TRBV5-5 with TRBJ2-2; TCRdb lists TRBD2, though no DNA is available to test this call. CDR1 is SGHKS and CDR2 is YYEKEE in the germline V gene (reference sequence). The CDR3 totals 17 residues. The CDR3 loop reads CASSPQGGGLNTGELFF.

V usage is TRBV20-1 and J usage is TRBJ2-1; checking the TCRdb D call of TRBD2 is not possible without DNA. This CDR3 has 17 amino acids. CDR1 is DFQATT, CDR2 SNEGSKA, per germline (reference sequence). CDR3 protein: CSARDGGLAGSGNEQFF.

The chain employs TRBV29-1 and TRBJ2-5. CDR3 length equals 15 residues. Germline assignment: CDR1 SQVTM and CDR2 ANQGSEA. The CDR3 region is CSVEDRVKTQETQYF.

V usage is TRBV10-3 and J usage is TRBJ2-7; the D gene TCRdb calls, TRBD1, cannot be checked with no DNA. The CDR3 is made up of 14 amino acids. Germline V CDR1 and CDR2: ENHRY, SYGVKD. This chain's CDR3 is CAISEAGTPWEQYF.

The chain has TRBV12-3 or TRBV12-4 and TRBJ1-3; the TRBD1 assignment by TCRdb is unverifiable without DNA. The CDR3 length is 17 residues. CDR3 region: CAIFGTGGQSYGNTIYF.

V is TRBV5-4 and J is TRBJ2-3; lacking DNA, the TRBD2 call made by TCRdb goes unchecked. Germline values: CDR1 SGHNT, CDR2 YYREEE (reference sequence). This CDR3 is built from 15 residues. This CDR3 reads CVSSLRRGGRDTQYF.

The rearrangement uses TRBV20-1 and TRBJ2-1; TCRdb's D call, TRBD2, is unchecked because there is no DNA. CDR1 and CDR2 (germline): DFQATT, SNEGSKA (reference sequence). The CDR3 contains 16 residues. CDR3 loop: CSASRTSGRTHNEQFF.

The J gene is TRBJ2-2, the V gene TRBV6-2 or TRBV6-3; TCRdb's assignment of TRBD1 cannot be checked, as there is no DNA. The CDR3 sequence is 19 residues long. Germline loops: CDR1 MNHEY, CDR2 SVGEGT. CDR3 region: CASSYSIVGTVANTGELFF.

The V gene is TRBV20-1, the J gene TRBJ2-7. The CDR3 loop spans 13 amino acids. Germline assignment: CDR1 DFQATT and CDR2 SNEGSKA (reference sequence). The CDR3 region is CSARDQGIYEQYF.

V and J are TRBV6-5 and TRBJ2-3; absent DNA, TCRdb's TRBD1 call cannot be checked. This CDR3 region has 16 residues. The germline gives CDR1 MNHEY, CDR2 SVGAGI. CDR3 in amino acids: CASRKKGVRSTDTQYF.

The CDR3 spells CATSNSGGTDTQYF. The chain is built from TRBV24-1 and TRBJ2-3; with no DNA, the TCRdb D assignment of TRBD2 cannot be verified. The CDR3 totals 14 residues. Looked up from germline, CDR1 is KGHDR and CDR2 is SFDVKD.

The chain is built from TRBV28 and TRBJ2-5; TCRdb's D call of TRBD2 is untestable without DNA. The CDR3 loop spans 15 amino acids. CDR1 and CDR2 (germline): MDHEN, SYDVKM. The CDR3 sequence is CASSFASGPQETQYF.